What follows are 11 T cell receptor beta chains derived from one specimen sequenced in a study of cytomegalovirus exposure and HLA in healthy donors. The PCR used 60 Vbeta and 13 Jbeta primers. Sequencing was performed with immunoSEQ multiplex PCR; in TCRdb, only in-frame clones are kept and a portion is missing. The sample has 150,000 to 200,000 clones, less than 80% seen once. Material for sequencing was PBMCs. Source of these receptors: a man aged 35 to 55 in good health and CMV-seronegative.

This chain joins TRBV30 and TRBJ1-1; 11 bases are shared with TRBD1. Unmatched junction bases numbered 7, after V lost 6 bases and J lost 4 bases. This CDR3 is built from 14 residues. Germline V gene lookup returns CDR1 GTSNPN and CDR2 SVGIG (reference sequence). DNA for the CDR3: TGTGCCTGCACCCTGGGACAGGGGGGCACTGAAGCTTTCTTT. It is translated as CACTLGQGGTEAFF.

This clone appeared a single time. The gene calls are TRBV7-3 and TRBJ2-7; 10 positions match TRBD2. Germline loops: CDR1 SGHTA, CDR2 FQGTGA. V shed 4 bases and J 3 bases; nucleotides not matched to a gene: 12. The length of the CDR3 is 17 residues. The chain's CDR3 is CASSSQTPLAGDYEQYF. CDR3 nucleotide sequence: TGTGCCAGCAGCTCACAAACGCCGCTAGCGGGAGACTACGAGCAGTACTTC.

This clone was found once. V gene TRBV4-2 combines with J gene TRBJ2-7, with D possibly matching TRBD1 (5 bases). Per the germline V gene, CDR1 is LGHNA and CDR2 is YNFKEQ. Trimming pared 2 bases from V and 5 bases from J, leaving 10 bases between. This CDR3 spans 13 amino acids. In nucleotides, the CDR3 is TGTGCCAGCAGCCAAATGCAGGGTAACGAGCAGTACTTC. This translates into CASSQMQGNEQYF.

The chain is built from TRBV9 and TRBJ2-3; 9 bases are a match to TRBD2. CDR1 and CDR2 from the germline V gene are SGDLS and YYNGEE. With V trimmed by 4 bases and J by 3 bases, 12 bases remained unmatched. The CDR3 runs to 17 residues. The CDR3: CASSREGAGGPTDTQYF. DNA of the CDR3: TGTGCCAGCAGCCGGGAAGGGGCGGGAGGGCCGACAGATACGCAGTATTTT.

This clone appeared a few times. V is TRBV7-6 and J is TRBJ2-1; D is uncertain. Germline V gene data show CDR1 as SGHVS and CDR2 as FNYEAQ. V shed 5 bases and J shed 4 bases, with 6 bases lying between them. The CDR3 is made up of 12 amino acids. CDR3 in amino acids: CASSRVYNEQFF. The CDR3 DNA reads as TGTGCCAGCAGCCGCGTTTACAATGAGCAGTTCTTC.

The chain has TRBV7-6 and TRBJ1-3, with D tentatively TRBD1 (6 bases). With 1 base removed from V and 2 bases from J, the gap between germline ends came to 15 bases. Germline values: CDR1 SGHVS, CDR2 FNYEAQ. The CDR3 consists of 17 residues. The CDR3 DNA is TGTGCCAGCAGCTTAGTGGTGGGGGCAGGGCCTGGAAACACCATATATTTT. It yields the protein CASSLVVGAGPGNTIYF.

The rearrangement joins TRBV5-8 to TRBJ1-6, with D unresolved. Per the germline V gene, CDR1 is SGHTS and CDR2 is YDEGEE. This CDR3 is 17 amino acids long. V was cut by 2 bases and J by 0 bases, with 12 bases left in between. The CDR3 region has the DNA TGTGCCAGCAGCTTCCGTCGGGAGAGCTCCTATAATTCACCCCTCCACTTT. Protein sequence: CASSFRRESSYNSPLHF.

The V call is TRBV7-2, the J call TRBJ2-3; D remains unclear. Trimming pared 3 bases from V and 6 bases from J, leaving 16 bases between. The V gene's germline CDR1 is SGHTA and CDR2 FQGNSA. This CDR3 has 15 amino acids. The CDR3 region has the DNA TGTGCCAGCAGCTTGACCAATCGTCTAGAGGATACGCAGTATTTT. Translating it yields CASSLTNRLEDTQYF.

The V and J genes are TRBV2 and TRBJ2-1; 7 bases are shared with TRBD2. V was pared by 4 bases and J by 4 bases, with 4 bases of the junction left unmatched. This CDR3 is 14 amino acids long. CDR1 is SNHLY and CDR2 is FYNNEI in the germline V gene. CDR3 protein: CASSVGGGYNEQFF. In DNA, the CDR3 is TGTGCCAGCAGTGTGGGCGGGGGATACAATGAGCAGTTCTTC.

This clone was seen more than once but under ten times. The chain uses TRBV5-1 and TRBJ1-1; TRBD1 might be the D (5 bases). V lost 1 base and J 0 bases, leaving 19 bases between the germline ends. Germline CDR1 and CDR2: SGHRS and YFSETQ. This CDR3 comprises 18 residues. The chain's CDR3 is CASSLRNRPQEMNTEAFF. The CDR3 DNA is TGCGCCAGCAGCTTGAGGAACAGGCCGCAGGAGATGAACACTGAAGCTTTCTTT.

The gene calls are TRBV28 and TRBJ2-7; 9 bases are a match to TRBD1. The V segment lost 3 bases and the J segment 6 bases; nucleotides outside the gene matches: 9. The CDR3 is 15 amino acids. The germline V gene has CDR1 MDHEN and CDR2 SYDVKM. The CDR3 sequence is CASSFTGTGTIEQYF. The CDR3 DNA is TGTGCCAGCAGTTTTACCGGGACAGGGACCATCGAGCAGTACTTC.